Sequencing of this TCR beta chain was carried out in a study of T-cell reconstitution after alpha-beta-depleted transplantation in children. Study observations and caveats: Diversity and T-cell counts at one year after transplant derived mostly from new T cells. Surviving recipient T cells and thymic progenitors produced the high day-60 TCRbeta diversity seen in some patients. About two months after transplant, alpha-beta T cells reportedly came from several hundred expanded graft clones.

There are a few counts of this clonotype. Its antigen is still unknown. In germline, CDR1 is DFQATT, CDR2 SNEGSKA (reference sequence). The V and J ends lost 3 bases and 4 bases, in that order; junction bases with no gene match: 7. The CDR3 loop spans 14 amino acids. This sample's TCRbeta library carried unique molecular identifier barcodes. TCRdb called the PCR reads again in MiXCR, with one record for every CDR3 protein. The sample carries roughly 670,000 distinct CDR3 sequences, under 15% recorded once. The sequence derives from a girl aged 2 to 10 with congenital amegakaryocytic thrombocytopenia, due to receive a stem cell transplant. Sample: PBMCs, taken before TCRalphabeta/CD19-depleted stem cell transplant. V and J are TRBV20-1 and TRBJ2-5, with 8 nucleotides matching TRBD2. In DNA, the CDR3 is TGCAGTGCTAGGGAAGCGGGAGCGGCAGAGACCCAGTACTTC. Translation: CSAREAGAAETQYF.